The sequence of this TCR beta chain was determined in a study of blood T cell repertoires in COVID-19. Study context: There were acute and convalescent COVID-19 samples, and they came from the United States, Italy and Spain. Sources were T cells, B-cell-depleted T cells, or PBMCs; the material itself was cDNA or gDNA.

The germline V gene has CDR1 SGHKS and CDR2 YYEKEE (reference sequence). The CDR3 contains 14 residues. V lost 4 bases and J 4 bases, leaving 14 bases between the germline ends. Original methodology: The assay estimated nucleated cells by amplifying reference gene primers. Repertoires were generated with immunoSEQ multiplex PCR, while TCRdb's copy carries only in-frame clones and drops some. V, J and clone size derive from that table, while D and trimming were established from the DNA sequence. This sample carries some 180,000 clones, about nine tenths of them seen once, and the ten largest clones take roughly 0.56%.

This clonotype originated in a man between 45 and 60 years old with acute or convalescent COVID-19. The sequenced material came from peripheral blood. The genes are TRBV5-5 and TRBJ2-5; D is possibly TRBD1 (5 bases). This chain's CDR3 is CASSHTGIPETQYF. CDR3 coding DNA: TGTGCCAGCAGCCATACAGGTATCCCAGAGACCCAGTACTTC.